This T cell receptor (beta chain) was recovered during a study of T cells in Graves' hyperthyroidism and ophthalmopathy. Template material for amplifying TCR beta CDR3 regions consisted of RNA transcripts. Carried out on the TCR CDR3, a first-round RT-PCR used the HTBI primer set. TCRdb itself ran the multiplex PCR reads through MiXCR, one entry per CDR3 protein. The repertoire holds fewer than 800,000 distinct CDR3 sequences, 16% seen once, with around 8% in the top ten. CDR3 size: 15 residues. CDR1 SGHNT and CDR2 YENEEA come from the germline V gene. V shed 0 bases and J 2 bases; nucleotides not matched to a gene: 3. Many counts were recorded for this clonotype.

The source of this sequence is a man aged 18 to 35 with Graves' hyperthyroidism. Specimen: blood. This rearrangement joins TRBV11-3 to TRBJ1-1; 7 nucleotides match TRBD1. CDR3 in amino acids: CASSLDGTVNTEAFF. The CDR3, as DNA: TGTGCCAGCAGCTTAGACGGGACAGTAAACACTGAAGCTTTCTTT.